Each of the 12 T cell receptor beta chains below was sequenced from the same sample in a study of blood T cell repertoires in COVID-19. Assay used: immunoSEQ multiplex PCR; TCRdb lists only in-frame clones, some missing. The sample holds around 100,000 clones, roughly nine tenths seen once. The sample consisted of peripheral blood. The receptors shown here come from a woman older than 75 with acute or convalescent COVID-19.

In regard to this clone: Its ends do not fully match the called genes, so a read error is possible. This chain links TRBV6-1 with TRBJ2-1, with D possibly matching TRBD1 (6 bases). The CDR3 is made up of 15 amino acids. Germline assignment: CDR1 MNHNS and CDR2 SASEGT. Written as DNA, the CDR3 is TGTGCCAGCAGTCAAGCAGGGGTGTCCTACAATGAGCAGTTCTTC. This translates into CASSQAGVSYNEQFF.

The rearrangement links TRBV18 to TRBJ1-1; 7 nucleotides match TRBD1. Germline V gene data show CDR1 as KGHSH and CDR2 as LQKENI. This CDR3 comprises 13 residues. V was pared by 5 bases and J by 4 bases, with 4 bases of the junction left unmatched. CDR3 residues: CASSRQGRTEAFF. In DNA, the CDR3 is TGTGCCAGCTCAAGACAGGGACGCACTGAAGCTTTCTTT.

The chain couples TRBV18 to TRBJ1-2, with D possibly matching TRBD1 (6 bases). The germline V and J ends were trimmed by 2 bases and 4 bases, with 11 bases remaining between them. In germline, CDR1 is KGHSH, CDR2 LQKENI. The CDR3 totals 14 residues. CDR3 coding DNA: TGTGCCAGCTCACCAGCGCAGGGGTCCTATGGCTACACCTTC. It specifies CASSPAQGSYGYTF.

The chain has TRBV2 and TRBJ1-1, with TRBD1 matching over 9 bases. V lost 6 bases to trimming and J lost 0 bases; unmatched junction nucleotides: 2. This CDR3 contains 14 residues. Germline V gene data show CDR1 as SNHLY and CDR2 as FYNNEI. The CDR3 DNA is TGTGCCAGCAGGGGGACAGGGATGAACACTGAAGCTTTCTTT. Translating gives CASRGTGMNTEAFF.

This clone occurred once. The chain combines TRBV5-4 with TRBJ2-5, with TRBD2 identical over 10 bases. CDR1 and CDR2 (germline): SGHNT, YYREEE (reference sequence). V gave up 4 bases and J gave up 5 bases; unmatched junction bases: 11. The CDR3 totals 16 residues. Here the CDR3 reads CASSNPRVSGGETQYF. The CDR3 DNA follows: TGTGCCAGCAGCAACCCCCGAGTTAGCGGGGGGGAGACCCAGTACTTC.

This clone was recorded a few times. The chain uses TRBV2 and TRBJ2-2; possibly TRBD1 for D (6 bases). Trimming removed 5 bases at V and 9 bases at J, with 16 bases between. This CDR3 has 14 amino acids. The V gene's germline CDR1 is SNHLY and CDR2 FYNNEI. Here the CDR3 DNA reads TGTGCCAGCAGTCCAAGGACAGTTGTGCGGGAGCTGTTTTTT. This codes for CASSPRTVVRELFF.

This clone was seen more than once but under ten times. The chain recombines TRBV6-6 with TRBJ2-7; TRBD1 is a possible D gene (5 bases). The V and J ends lost 4 bases and 2 bases respectively, with 12 bases between them. The CDR3 runs to 14 residues. Germline V gives CDR1 MNHNY, CDR2 SVGAGI (reference sequence). The CDR3 DNA reads as TGTGCCAGCAGTTGGTATGGGGCAACCTACGAGCAGTACTTC. It yields the protein CASSWYGATYEQYF.

This clone came up once. J is TRBJ1-6 and V is TRBV5-8; tentative D call: TRBD1 (5 bases). With 4 bases removed from V and 4 bases from J, the gap between germline ends came to 18 bases. This CDR3 comprises 17 residues. CDR1 and CDR2 from the germline V gene are SGHTS and YDEGEE. CDR3 in amino acids: CASSHQQAYLYNSPLHF. DNA for the CDR3: TGTGCCAGCAGCCACCAACAGGCTTACTTATATAATTCACCCCTCCACTTT.

The chain is built from TRBV18 and TRBJ2-7; TRBD2 matches at 7 bases. The germline CDR1 and CDR2 sequences are KGHSH and LQKENI. Trimming cost V 6 bases and J 3 bases; bases outside gene matches: 17. The CDR3 is made up of 17 amino acids. CDR3 nucleotides: TGTGCCAGCTCCCAAAGTGGTGTCGGCGGGACTAACTACGAGCAGTACTTC. Translating it yields CASSQSGVGGTNYEQYF.

This clone occurred once. The chain uses TRBV28 and TRBJ1-5, with TRBD1 identical over 9 bases. CDR3 length: 16 amino acids. Germline CDR1 reads MDHEN; CDR2 reads SYDVKM. V gave up 2 bases and J gave up 1 base; unmatched junction bases: 3. The CDR3 region is CASSLGGQGSNQPQHF. The DNA for the CDR3 is TGTGCCAGCAGTTTAGGGGGACAGGGAAGCAATCAGCCCCAGCATTTT.

This chain connects TRBV29-1 to TRBJ1-2; D is possibly TRBD1 (6 bases). CDR1 and CDR2 from the germline V gene are SQVTM and ANQGSEA. This CDR3 contains 12 residues. The V gene lost 8 bases and the J gene lost 4 bases, with 14 bases spanning the gap. The CDR3 sequence is CSTGDIGYGYTF. The DNA for the CDR3 is TGCAGCACCGGGGACATCGGCTATGGCTACACCTTC. Combining the CDR3 with reference TRBV29-1 and TRBJ1-2 gives the whole variable domain SAVISQKPSRDICQRGTSLTIQCQVDSQVTMMFWYRQQPGQSLTLIATANQGSEATYESGFVIDKFPISRPNLTFSTLTVSNMSPEDSSIYLCSTGDIGYGYTFGSGTRLTVV.

In nucleotides, the CDR3 is TGTGCCAGCAGCCACTGGAGGGAACCTAACTATGGCTACACCTTC. It is translated as CASSHWREPNYGYTF. The chain carries TRBV3-1 (or the pseudogene TRBV3-2) and TRBJ1-2; D remains unclear. The CDR3 runs to 15 residues. The germline gives CDR1 LGHDT, CDR2 YNNKEL (reference sequence). The ends were cut back, 3 bases at V and 0 bases at J, with 11 bases in the middle.